Listed here are 11 T cell receptor beta chains from one sample, sequenced in a study of early T cells in non-severe SARS-CoV-2 infection (dated by TCRdb to the early 2020s). Library method: 5' RACE. Data came from a NextSeq 500. The public reads were quality trimmed at Q25 with fastp and then assembled into clones with MiXCR by TCRdb, keeping productive beta chains. Each CDR3 protein appears once, grouped with its most common genes and DNA. Present in this sample are around 56,000 distinct CDR3 sequences, roughly 8% of which were seen just once. The ten largest clones represent about 10% of the sample. Source: whole blood, taken at baseline. All receptors come from an adult who was a healthcare worker with PCR-confirmed SARS-CoV-2 infection or an uninfected control (not recorded which).

This clonotype was found many times. The rearrangement links TRBV7-8 to TRBJ2-5, with D perhaps matching TRBD1 (6 bases). V gave up 6 bases and J gave up 5 bases, with 13 bases separating them. The CDR3 sequence is 13 residues long. Germline V gene lookup returns CDR1 SGHVS and CDR2 FQNEAQ. As DNA, the CDR3 is TGTGCCAGCAGTCCCCGTCAGGGGGAGACCCAGTACTTC. Protein sequence: CASSPRQGETQYF.

This clonotype has ten or more counts. This chain links TRBV30 with TRBJ1-1; D unresolved. Germline V gene sequence: CDR1 GTSNPN, CDR2 SVGIG (reference sequence). Trimming took 3 bases from V and 0 from J, leaving 11 bases between them. The CDR3 sequence is 14 residues long. CDR3 loop: CAWRPTRLNTEAFF. For the CDR3, the DNA is TGTGCCTGGAGACCCACCCGGCTGAACACTGAAGCTTTCTTT.

This clonotype showed up many times. The rearrangement links TRBV7-8 to TRBJ2-7, with 12 bases that match TRBD2. This CDR3 region has 16 residues. V was pared by 3 bases and J by 2 bases, with 5 bases of the junction left unmatched. The germline CDR1 and CDR2 sequences are SGHVS and FQNEAQ. As DNA, the CDR3 is TGTGCCAGCAGCTTTCCCGGACTAGCGGGGACCTACGAGCAGTACTTC. Its protein is CASSFPGLAGTYEQYF.

The rearrangement uses TRBV20-1 and TRBJ1-4, with D tentatively TRBD1 (5 bases). Germline V gene data show CDR1 as DFQATT and CDR2 as SNEGSKA (reference sequence). The CDR3 runs to 13 residues. The germline V and J ends were trimmed by 6 bases and 7 bases, with 15 bases remaining between them. Here the CDR3 reads CSARRREGEKLFF. The DNA for the CDR3 is TGCAGTGCCAGGCGCAGGGAAGGTGAAAAACTGTTTTTT.

This clonotype was found a few times. The genes are TRBV11-2 and TRBJ2-2; D unresolved. CDR1 is SGHAT, CDR2 FQNNGV, per germline. The CDR3 loop spans 14 amino acids. V was pared by 6 bases and J by 6 bases, with 14 bases between. The CDR3 nucleotides are TGTGCCAGCAGTCCAGTTTCAGATCCCGGGGAGCTGTTTTTT. Its translation is CASSPVSDPGELFF.

This clonotype was counted at least ten times. The chain combines TRBV6-1 with TRBJ2-2; 7 bases are a match to TRBD2. The CDR3 spans 16 residues. Germline-derived CDR1 and CDR2 are MNHNS and SASEGT. Trimming at V came to 7 bases and at J to 3 bases, leaving 11 bases not matched to a gene. CDR3 sequence reads: CASKPRGEGYTGELFF. CDR3 nucleotide sequence: TGTGCCAGCAAACCCCGTGGGGAGGGGTACACCGGGGAGCTGTTTTTT.

This clonotype has ten or more counts. J is TRBJ2-6 and V is TRBV7-6; perhaps TRBD1 as D (5 bases). The CDR3 has 18 amino acids. Between the trimmed V and J ends, which lost 1 base and 0 bases, there was a span of 13 bases. CDR1 and CDR2 from the germline V gene are SGHVS and FNYEAQ. The CDR3 DNA is TGTGCCAGCAGCTTAGGCCCAGGGCCGAACTCTGGGGCCAACGTCCTGACTTTC. It specifies CASSLGPGPNSGANVLTF.

The table lists this clonotype with many counts. The chain has TRBV6-2 or TRBV6-3 and TRBJ2-3, with D uncertain. CDR1 and CDR2 from the germline V gene are MNHEY and SVGEGT. The CDR3 extends over 16 amino acids. Trimming removed 7 bases at V and 2 bases at J, with 19 bases between. The DNA for the CDR3 is TGTGCCAGCACCTTCCACGGCCGGTCTTTCACAGATACGCAGTATTTT. It codes for CASTFHGRSFTDTQYF.

This clonotype was seen a handful of times. This chain connects TRBV2 to TRBJ2-7, with a possible D match to TRBD2 (6 bases). Germline values: CDR1 SNHLY, CDR2 FYNNEI. CDR3 length: 14 residues. Trimming removed 6 bases from V and 2 bases from J, with 14 bases in between. In DNA form, the CDR3 reads TGTGCCAGCAGGAGCCGTGCGGGAACCTACGAGCAGTACTTC. Its translation: CASRSRAGTYEQYF.

This clonotype was seen a handful of times. The chain has TRBV20-1 and TRBJ2-1, with TRBD2 matching over 9 bases. V shed 2 bases and J 3 bases; nucleotides not matched to a gene: 5. The CDR3 extends over 15 amino acids. Germline V CDR1 and CDR2: DFQATT, SNEGSKA (reference sequence). CDR3 in DNA: TGCAGTGCTAGAAGCGGTAGCGGGAGCTACAATGAGCAGTTCTTC. Translating it yields CSARSGSGSYNEQFF.

This clonotype has at least ten counts. The chain links TRBV7-3 to TRBJ2-1; TRBD2 might be the D (7 bases). Germline CDR1 reads SGHTA; CDR2 reads FQGTGA. Trimming cost V 3 bases and J 5 bases, with 11 bases left between them. This CDR3 is 14 amino acids long. CDR3 in DNA: TGTGCCAGCAGCTTTGGGGGGGCCCACAATGAGCAGTTCTTC. It specifies CASSFGGAHNEQFF. Complete variable domain (other parts from reference TRBV7-3 and TRBJ2-1): GAGVSQTPSNKVTEKGKYVELRCDPISGHTALYWYRQSLGQGPEFLIYFQGTGAADDSGLPNDRFFAVRPEGSVSTLKIQRTERGDSAVYLCASSFGGAHNEQFFGPGTRLTVL.